Shown below are 25 T cell receptor beta chains from a single sample sequenced in a study of cytomegalovirus exposure and HLA in healthy donors. Amplification used 60 Vbeta primers and 13 Jbeta primers. The table came from immunoSEQ multiplex PCR; TCRdb's copy has only in-frame clones and leaves some out. This sample has roughly 120,000 clones, with roughly 81% found just once. The sequenced material came from PBMCs. These receptors were obtained from a woman aged 25 to 45 in good health and CMV-seronegative.

The rearrangement joins TRBV5-1 to TRBJ1-1; perhaps TRBD1 as D (6 bases). The CDR3 spans 15 residues. Trimming took off 8 bases at V and 5 bases at J, with 22 bases between the two ends. From germline, CDR1 is SGHRS and CDR2 YFSETQ. The CDR3 nucleotides read TGCGCCAGTGGTCCAGGGGTAGTTCTTGGGACTGAAGCTTTCTTT. Translated, it gives CASGPGVVLGTEAFF.

V gene TRBV19 combines with J gene TRBJ2-7; TRBD1 matches at 7 bases. Looked up from germline, CDR1 is LNHDA and CDR2 is SQIVND (reference sequence). The CDR3 is 14 residues long. V was pared by 4 bases and J by 5 bases, with 8 bases of the junction left unmatched. CDR3 in amino acids: CASSTDRVSHEQYF. The CDR3, as DNA: TGTGCCAGTAGTACAGACAGGGTCAGTCACGAGCAGTACTTC.

The chain joins TRBV6-1 to TRBJ2-2, with 7 bases lining up with TRBD2. Germline loops: CDR1 MNHNS, CDR2 SASEGT. With V trimmed by 2 bases and J by 8 bases, 5 bases remained unmatched. CDR3 size: 14 residues. The CDR3 loop is CASSELPGGGELFF. As DNA, the CDR3 is TGTGCCAGCAGTGAACTTCCGGGGGGAGGGGAGCTGTTTTTT.

The chain combines TRBV7-6 with TRBJ2-7; 9 positions match TRBD1. The V gene's germline CDR1 is SGHVS and CDR2 FNYEAQ. This CDR3 has 15 residues. The V gene end was trimmed by 1 base and the J gene end by 2 bases; junction bases not matched to a gene: 3. CDR3 in amino acids: CASSLGTGVAYEQYF. CDR3 sequence (DNA): TGTGCCAGCAGCTTAGGGACAGGGGTGGCCTACGAGCAGTACTTC.

The chain couples TRBV11-3 to TRBJ2-3; D not resolved. CDR1 is SGHNT and CDR2 is YENEEA in the germline V gene. The CDR3 length is 14 residues. V gave up 5 bases and J gave up 4 bases, with 13 bases separating them. The CDR3 sequence is CASSATRSADTQYF. The CDR3 DNA reads as TGTGCCAGCAGCGCCACTCGCAGCGCAGATACGCAGTATTTT.

For this clone: Distinct nucleotide sequences in the sample also encode this CDR3. The CDR3 sequence: CATSRDRSYEQYF. The CDR3 DNA follows: TGTGCCACCAGCAGAGACCGGTCCTACGAGCAGTACTTC. The chain carries TRBV15 and TRBJ2-7; D call uncertain. Germline V gene data show CDR1 as LNHNV and CDR2 as YYDKDF (reference sequence). Trimming stripped 0 bases from V and 1 base from J, with 4 bases between. The CDR3 covers 13 residues.

This chain connects TRBV7-2 to TRBJ2-5, with D possibly TRBD1 on 6 matching bases. Germline-derived CDR1 and CDR2 are SGHTA and FQGNSA. V lost 4 bases, J lost 4 bases, and 10 bases lay in between. The CDR3 runs to 13 residues. Here the CDR3 DNA reads TGTGCCAGCAGCTCCGCCAGGGGAGAGACCCAGTACTTC. Translated, it gives CASSSARGETQYF.

As regards this clone: Other nucleotide sequences in the sample specify the same CDR3. The chain is built from TRBV12-5 and TRBJ2-7; 7 nucleotides match TRBD1. Trimming cost V 4 bases and J 3 bases; bases outside gene matches: 3. The CDR3 consists of 13 residues. CDR1 LGHNT and CDR2 FRNRAP come from the germline V gene. As DNA, the CDR3 is TGTGCTAGTGGTTGGGACAGTCTCTACGAGCAGTACTTC. It yields the protein CASGWDSLYEQYF.

The chain joins TRBV5-1 to TRBJ2-7; D is ambiguous. The V end was cut by 4 bases, the J end by 3 bases, with 8 bases between. Germline-derived CDR1 and CDR2 are SGHRS and YFSETQ. CDR3 size: 12 residues. CDR3 nucleotide sequence: TGCGCCAGCAGCCTTAATAACTACGAGCAGTACTTC. Protein: CASSLNNYEQYF.

The V gene is TRBV19, the J gene TRBJ2-7; 13 bases match TRBD2. CDR3 length: 16 amino acids. The V gene's germline CDR1 is LNHDA and CDR2 SQIVND (reference sequence). V lost 9 bases and J lost 3; bases outside the gene matches: 11. The CDR3 bases are TGTGCCAGCCAGGGACTAGCGGGGCGGAAGGGCTACGAGCAGTACTTC. It codes for CASQGLAGRKGYEQYF.

V and J are TRBV5-1 and TRBJ2-7, with TRBD2 matching 11 bases. Germline lookup yields CDR1 SGHRS and CDR2 YFSETQ. The length of the CDR3 is 15 residues. Trimming cost V 3 bases and J 2 bases; bases outside gene matches: 4. DNA for the CDR3: TGCGCCAGCAGCTCAATAGCGGGGGGGCCCTACGAGCAGTACTTC. It is translated as CASSSIAGGPYEQYF. Full variable domain (remainder filled in from reference TRBV5-1 and TRBJ2-7): KAGVTQTPRYLIKTRGQQVTLSCSPISGHRSVSWYQQTPGQGLQFLFEYFSETQRNKGNFPGRFSGRQFSNSRSEMNVSTLELGDSALYLCASSSIAGGPYEQYFGPGTRLTVT.

J is TRBJ2-1 and V is TRBV10-3, with 13 bases fitting TRBD2. Trimming removed 5 bases from V and 5 bases from J; junction bases left unmatched: 15. Per the germline V gene, CDR1 is ENHRY and CDR2 is SYGVKD. CDR3 length: 19 amino acids. As DNA, the CDR3 is TGTGCCATCAGTACCCCGGGACTAGCGGGAACTGTAGACAACAATGAGCAGTTCTTC. Translating gives CAISTPGLAGTVDNNEQFF.

The chain employs TRBV4-2 and TRBJ1-2, with D possibly being TRBD1 (5 bases). Germline V CDR1 and CDR2: LGHNA, YNFKEQ. CDR3 length: 18 residues. V lost 0 bases and J 4 bases, leaving 21 bases between the germline ends. CDR3 amino acids: CASSQDWGGAGIFYGYTF. In DNA, the CDR3 is TGTGCCAGCAGCCAAGATTGGGGTGGGGCAGGGATCTTCTATGGCTACACCTTC.

The rearrangement joins TRBV7-9 to TRBJ1-2; tentatively, D is TRBD1 (6 bases). The V end was cut by 1 base, the J end by 6 bases, with 15 bases between. The germline V gene has CDR1 SEHNR and CDR2 FQNEAQ (reference sequence). The CDR3 runs to 15 residues. CDR3 sequence reads: CASSLGVGAIDGYTF. Here the CDR3 DNA reads TGTGCCAGCAGCTTAGGGGTGGGGGCTATTGATGGCTACACCTTC.

This clone was counted between two and nine times. The CDR3 region is CASFTSSYEQYF. CDR3 coding DNA: TGTGCCAGCTTTACTAGCTCCTACGAGCAGTACTTC. The chain recombines TRBV6-1 with TRBJ2-7, with D possibly being TRBD2 (5 bases). Germline V CDR1 and CDR2: MNHNS, SASEGT. CDR3 length: 12 residues. V lost 8 bases and J 0 bases, leaving 8 bases between the germline ends.

V gene TRBV10-3 combines with J gene TRBJ2-7; tentative D call: TRBD1 (9 bases). Trimming shortened V by 2 bases and J by 2 bases, and 19 bases separated the two germline ends. Germline values: CDR1 ENHRY, CDR2 SYGVKD. This CDR3 region has 17 residues. CDR3 sequence: CAISEPGGTGSTYEQYF. CDR3 sequence (DNA): TGTGCCATCAGTGAGCCGGGAGGGACAGGGAGTACCTACGAGCAGTACTTC.

The chain couples TRBV5-1 to TRBJ2-1; TRBD2 matches at 10 bases. CDR1 SGHRS and CDR2 YFSETQ come from the germline V gene. V shed 3 bases, J shed 7 bases, and the junction held 7 bases outside the gene matches. The length of the CDR3 is 15 residues. The CDR3 reads CASSWLAGAMNEQFF. CDR3 nucleotide sequence: TGCGCCAGCAGCTGGCTAGCGGGAGCAATGAATGAGCAGTTCTTC.

The chain carries TRBV19 and TRBJ2-4; 8 nucleotides line up with TRBD1. The CDR3 spans 15 residues. CDR1 and CDR2 (germline): LNHDA, SQIVND (reference sequence). The V gene end was trimmed by 1 base and the J gene end by 3 bases; junction bases not matched to a gene: 2. CDR3 loop: CASSIAGQGKNIQYF. CDR3 sequence (DNA): TGTGCCAGTAGTATAGCTGGACAGGGCAAAAACATTCAGTACTTC.

This clone was found once. The chain joins TRBV4-2 to TRBJ1-6; 7 bases align to TRBD1. This CDR3 contains 16 residues. In germline, CDR1 is LGHNA, CDR2 YNFKEQ. The V and J ends lost 0 bases and 7 bases, in that order; junction bases with no gene match: 6. Here the CDR3 reads CASSQDRQGRNSPLHF. The CDR3 region has the DNA TGTGCCAGCAGCCAAGACCGACAGGGTAGAAATTCACCCCTCCACTTT.

This chain joins TRBV6-4 and TRBJ1-5; 9 nucleotides agree with TRBD1. The germline gives CDR1 MRHNA, CDR2 SNTAGT. The CDR3 is 17 amino acids. Losses at the gene ends were 10 bases for V and 5 bases for J; bases not matched to a gene: 18. The CDR3 DNA follows: TGTGCCAATCCCCGGGACAGGGTGAGTGTTCGGGATCAGCCCCAGCATTTT. Its translation is CANPRDRVSVRDQPQHF.

The gene calls are TRBV7-2 and TRBJ1-1; 8 nucleotides agree with TRBD1. J was trimmed by 9 bases and V by 4 bases; bases with no gene match: 10. Germline lookup yields CDR1 SGHTA and CDR2 FQGNSA. This CDR3 comprises 14 residues. The CDR3 DNA sequence: TGTGCCAGCAGCTCAACTTCAGGGGGCCTGAAAGCTTTCTTT. Its protein product is CASSSTSGGLKAFF.

The gene calls are TRBV27 and TRBJ2-7; TRBD2 aligns across 8 bases. The CDR3 consists of 15 residues. CDR1 is MNHEY, CDR2 SMNVEV, per germline (reference sequence). J was trimmed by 3 bases and V by 4 bases; bases with no gene match: 8. CDR3 DNA: TGTGCCAGCAGTTCCCCAGGACTAGCCGGCTACGAGCAGTACTTC. Its translation: CASSSPGLAGYEQYF.

V gene TRBV19 combines with J gene TRBJ2-3; 8 bases are a match to TRBD2. J was trimmed by 5 bases and V by 7 bases; bases with no gene match: 17. The CDR3 extends over 17 amino acids. Germline V lookup: CDR1 LNHDA, CDR2 SQIVND (reference sequence). The CDR3 loop is CASNQIGAGGTGDTQYF. The CDR3 DNA reads TGTGCCAGTAATCAAATTGGTGCGGGGGGAACGGGAGATACGCAGTATTTT.

The rearrangement uses TRBV30 and TRBJ1-2, with 8 nucleotides matching TRBD1. In germline, CDR1 is GTSNPN, CDR2 SVGIG (reference sequence). The CDR3 has 15 amino acids. With 1 base clipped from V and 6 bases from J, the junction kept 10 bases outside the gene matches. The CDR3: CAWSGASQGAHGYTF. The CDR3 DNA reads TGTGCCTGGAGTGGCGCCTCTCAGGGGGCCCATGGCTACACCTTC.

The chain joins TRBV6-1 to TRBJ1-1; D call uncertain. This CDR3 has 12 amino acids. Germline V gives CDR1 MNHNS, CDR2 SASEGT. Trimming took 8 bases from V and 4 from J, leaving 11 bases between them. The CDR3 here is CASGRQRTEAFF. CDR3 nucleotides: TGTGCCAGCGGGAGACAACGCACTGAAGCTTTCTTT.